This T cell receptor (beta chain) stems from a study of blood T cell repertoires in COVID-19. Study at large: The origin of the acute and convalescent COVID-19 samples was the United States, Italy and Spain. PBMCs, B-cell-depleted T cells, or T cells were the source of the cDNA or gDNA that made up the material.

The CDR3 is made up of 16 amino acids. Trimming took off 5 bases at V and 5 bases at J, with 18 bases between the two ends. Germline values: CDR1 KGHDR, CDR2 SFDVKD. How the authors handled the data: Counts of nucleated cells, estimated from reference gene primer amplification, were obtained. The protocol was immunoSEQ multiplex PCR, while the TCRdb copy is restricted to in-frame clones and leaves out a portion. For V, J and clone size, that table is used; D and trimming come from the DNA. Of about 160,000 clones in the sample, over 60% were seen once. This sequence was found in a woman at least 80 years old with acute or convalescent COVID-19. What was sequenced was peripheral blood. The V gene is TRBV24-1, the J gene TRBJ2-1, with D perhaps TRBD2 (7 bases). For the CDR3, the DNA is TGTGCCACCAGTGGGAGCGGGAAAGGGGGGGACAATGAGCAGTTCTTC. Protein: CATSGSGKGGDNEQFF.